Below, 14 T cell receptor beta chains from the same sample are listed, as sequenced in a study of blood T cell repertoires in COVID-19. Repertoires were generated with immunoSEQ multiplex PCR, while TCRdb's copy carries only in-frame clones and drops some. The profile shows 150,000 to 190,000 clones, about 79% of them singletons. The sample was peripheral blood. The receptors come from a woman aged 50 to 60 with acute or convalescent COVID-19.

The chain joins TRBV25-1 to TRBJ2-2, with D maybe TRBD2 (5 bases). Trimming shortened V by 5 bases and J by 5 bases, and 18 bases separated the two germline ends. Germline V lookup: CDR1 MGHDK, CDR2 SYGVNS. The CDR3 has 16 amino acids. The DNA of the CDR3 is TGTGCCAGCAGTATAGCTACCGGGGTAGGAACCGGGGAGCTGTTTTTT. Its translation: CASSIATGVGTGELFF.

The chain joins TRBV6-1 to TRBJ2-7; 7 positions match TRBD1. Germline assignment: CDR1 MNHNS and CDR2 SASEGT. This CDR3 contains 14 residues. V trimming: 3 bases; J trimming: 3 bases; junction bases outside the gene matches: 5. CDR3 sequence: CASSERDSYYEQYF. The DNA for the CDR3 is TGTGCCAGCAGTGAGAGGGACAGTTACTACGAGCAGTACTTC.

V is TRBV4-2 and J is TRBJ2-2; maybe TRBD2 (6 bases). V was cut by 3 bases and J by 4 bases, with 9 bases left in between. This CDR3 region has 14 residues. The V gene's germline CDR1 is LGHNA and CDR2 YNFKEQ. Written as DNA, the CDR3 is TGTGCCAGCAGCCACCCCGGGGGCACCGGGGAGCTGTTTTTT. This sequence encodes CASSHPGGTGELFF.

V usage is TRBV2 and J usage is TRBJ1-4, with TRBD1 as a possible D gene (6 bases). This CDR3 comprises 15 residues. Germline lookup yields CDR1 SNHLY and CDR2 FYNNEI. The V end was cut by 6 bases, the J end by 0 bases, with 11 bases between. This chain's CDR3 is CASRAQGSTNEKLFF. CDR3 nucleotide sequence: TGTGCCAGCAGGGCACAGGGATCAACTAATGAAAAACTGTTTTTT.

The count of this clone is one. This rearrangement joins TRBV15 to TRBJ2-2; D not certain. Germline CDR1 LNHNV, CDR2 YYDKDF (reference sequence). The V end was cut by 6 bases, the J end by 6 bases, with 11 bases between. This CDR3 region has 13 residues. The CDR3 is CATSRREAGELFF. CDR3 nucleotides: TGTGCCACCAGTAGGAGAGAGGCCGGGGAGCTGTTTTTT. Combining the CDR3 with reference TRBV15 and TRBJ2-2 gives the whole variable domain DAMVIQNPRYQVTQFGKPVTLSCSQTLNHNVMYWYQQKSSQAPKLLFHYYDKDFNNEADTPDNFQSRRPNTSFCFLDIRSPGLGDTAMYLCATSRREAGELFFGEGSRLTVL.

DNA of the CDR3: TGTGCCAGCAGTTATACTAGCGGGAGGTTAGGAGAGACCCAGTACTTC. This encodes CASSYTSGRLGETQYF. The chain joins TRBV6-2 or TRBV6-3 to TRBJ2-5, with TRBD2 matching over 12 bases. The CDR3 loop spans 16 amino acids. Per the germline V gene, CDR1 is MNHEY and CDR2 is SVGEGT. V was clipped by 3 bases and J by 4 bases; unmatched bases: 6.

By share of the sample, this clone is large. This chain joins TRBV27 and TRBJ2-7; D uncertain. Trimming pared 6 bases from V and 4 bases from J, leaving 16 bases between. The CDR3 has 14 amino acids. Per the germline V gene, CDR1 is MNHEY and CDR2 is SMNVEV (reference sequence). CDR3 residues: CASSLFDGVYEQYF. The DNA of the CDR3 is TGTGCCAGCAGCCTCTTCGACGGAGTATACGAGCAGTACTTC.

The chain has TRBV2 and TRBJ2-7; D unresolved. Looked up from germline, CDR1 is SNHLY and CDR2 is FYNNEI. The CDR3 is 11 residues long. The V and J ends lost 6 bases and 4 bases respectively, with 7 bases between them. The CDR3 sequence: CASSPFYEQYF. In DNA, the CDR3 is TGTGCCAGCAGCCCTTTTTACGAGCAGTACTTC.

This sequence joins TRBV15 and TRBJ2-7; 9 nucleotides line up with TRBD2. From germline, CDR1 is LNHNV and CDR2 YYDKDF (reference sequence). This CDR3 contains 19 residues. V was pared by 0 bases and J by 1 base, with 13 bases of the junction left unmatched. CDR3 region: CATSRDLISGSIRSYEQYF. The CDR3, as DNA: TGTGCCACCAGCAGAGATCTGATTAGCGGGAGTATTAGGTCCTACGAGCAGTACTTC.

The chain is built from TRBV6-2 or TRBV6-3 and TRBJ1-5; 7 bases map to TRBD1. With 6 bases clipped from V and 5 bases from J, the junction kept 7 bases outside the gene matches. Germline values: CDR1 MNHEY, CDR2 SVGEGT. The CDR3 consists of 14 residues. CDR3 amino acids: CASSQTGDYQPQHF. CDR3 in DNA: TGTGCCAGCAGCCAAACAGGGGATTATCAGCCCCAGCATTTT.

The chain combines TRBV7-9 with TRBJ1-2; 7 nucleotides line up with TRBD1. The CDR3 is made up of 13 amino acids. CDR1 and CDR2 (germline): SEHNR, FQNEAQ (reference sequence). V shed 5 bases, J shed 4 bases, and the junction held 4 bases outside the gene matches. CDR3 sequence (DNA): TGTGCCAGCAGCAACCGGGACAGCTATGGCTACACCTTC. Translating it yields CASSNRDSYGYTF.

This chain links TRBV4-1 with TRBJ1-1; tentatively, D is TRBD1 (6 bases). This CDR3 is 14 amino acids long. Trimming pared 4 bases from V and 1 base from J, leaving 10 bases between. Germline CDR1 MGHRA, CDR2 YSYEKL. The CDR3 spells CASSPRGQNTEAFF. CDR3 nucleotide sequence: TGCGCCAGCAGCCCGAGGGGACAGAACACTGAAGCTTTCTTT.

The J gene is TRBJ2-3, the V gene TRBV3-1 (or the pseudogene TRBV3-2); TRBD1 might be the D (6 bases). Deletions cut 4 bases from V and 5 bases from J, with 19 bases between. The CDR3 length is 16 residues. The germline V gene has CDR1 LGHDT and CDR2 YNNKEL (reference sequence). This chain's CDR3 is CASSPSHSTGGDTQYF. In DNA form, the CDR3 reads TGTGCCAGCAGCCCCTCCCACTCGACAGGCGGAGATACGCAGTATTTT.

This clone is a singleton in its sample. The chain is built from TRBV5-1 and TRBJ2-1; possible D gene TRBD2, 6 bases. This CDR3 comprises 16 residues. Germline CDR1 is SGHRS and CDR2 is YFSETQ. V lost 0 bases, J lost 0 bases, and 10 bases lay in between. The CDR3 nucleotides are TGCGCCAGCAGCTTGGCTAGCGACCCCTCCTACAATGAGCAGTTCTTC. Amino acids: CASSLASDPSYNEQFF.